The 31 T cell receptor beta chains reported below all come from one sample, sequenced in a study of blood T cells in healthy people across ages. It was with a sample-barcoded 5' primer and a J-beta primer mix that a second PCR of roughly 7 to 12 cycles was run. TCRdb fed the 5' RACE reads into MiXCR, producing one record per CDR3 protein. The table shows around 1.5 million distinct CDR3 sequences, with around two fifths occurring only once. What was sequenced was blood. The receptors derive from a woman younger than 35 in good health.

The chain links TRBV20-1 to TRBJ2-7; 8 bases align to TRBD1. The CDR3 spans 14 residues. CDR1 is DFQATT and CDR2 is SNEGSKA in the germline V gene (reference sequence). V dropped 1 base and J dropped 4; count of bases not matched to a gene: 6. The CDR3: CSARGDRNVYEQYF. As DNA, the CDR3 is TGCAGTGCTAGAGGGGACAGGAACGTGTACGAGCAGTACTTC.

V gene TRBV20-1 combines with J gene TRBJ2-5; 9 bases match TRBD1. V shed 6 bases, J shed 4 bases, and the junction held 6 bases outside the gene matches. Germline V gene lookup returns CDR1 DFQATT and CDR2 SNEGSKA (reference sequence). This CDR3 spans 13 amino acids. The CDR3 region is CSAERTGVETQYF. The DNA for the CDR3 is TGCAGTGCCGAGAGGACAGGGGTAGAGACCCAGTACTTC.

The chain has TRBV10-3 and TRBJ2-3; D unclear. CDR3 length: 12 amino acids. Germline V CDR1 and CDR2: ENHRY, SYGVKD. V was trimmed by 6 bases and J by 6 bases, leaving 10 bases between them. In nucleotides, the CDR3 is TGTGCCATCAGCCCAACAGAGGATACGCAGTATTTT. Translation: CAISPTEDTQYF.

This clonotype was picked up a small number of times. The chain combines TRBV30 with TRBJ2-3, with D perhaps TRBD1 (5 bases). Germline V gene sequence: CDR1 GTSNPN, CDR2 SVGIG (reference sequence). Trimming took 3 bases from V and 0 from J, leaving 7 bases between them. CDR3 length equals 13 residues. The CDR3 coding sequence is TGTGCCTGGAGACAGGCCAGCACAGATACGCAGTATTTT. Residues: CAWRQASTDTQYF.

Here the CDR3 reads CASSKGLADSTDTQYF. The CDR3 nucleotides read TGCGCCAGCAGCAAGGGACTAGCGGACTCCACAGATACGCAGTATTTT. V gene TRBV5-1 combines with J gene TRBJ2-3, with 11 bases matching TRBD2. Germline CDR1 and CDR2: SGHRS and YFSETQ. This CDR3 has 16 residues. Trimming at V came to 4 bases and at J to 2 bases, leaving 6 bases not matched to a gene.

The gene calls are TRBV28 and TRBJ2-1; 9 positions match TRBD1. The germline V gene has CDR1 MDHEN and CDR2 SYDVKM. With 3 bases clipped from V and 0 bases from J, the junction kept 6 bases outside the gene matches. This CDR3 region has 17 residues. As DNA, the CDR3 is TGTGCCAGCAGTTTCCCACAGGGGGCGAGCTCCTACAATGAGCAGTTCTTC. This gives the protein CASSFPQGASSYNEQFF.

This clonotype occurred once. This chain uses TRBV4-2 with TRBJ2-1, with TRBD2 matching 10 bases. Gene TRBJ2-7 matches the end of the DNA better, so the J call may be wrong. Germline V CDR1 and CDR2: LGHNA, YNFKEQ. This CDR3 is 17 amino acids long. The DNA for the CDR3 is TGTGCCAGGAAAGCGGGAGGGCTACTCTTCCCCTACAATGAGCAGTACTTC. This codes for CARKAGGLLFPYNEQYF.

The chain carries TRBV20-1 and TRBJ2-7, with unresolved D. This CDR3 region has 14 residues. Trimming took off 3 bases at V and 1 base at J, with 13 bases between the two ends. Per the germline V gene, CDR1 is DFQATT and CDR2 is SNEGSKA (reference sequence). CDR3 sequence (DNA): TGCAGTGCTAGGACCCGGAACCTTTCCTACGAGCAGTACTTC. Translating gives CSARTRNLSYEQYF.

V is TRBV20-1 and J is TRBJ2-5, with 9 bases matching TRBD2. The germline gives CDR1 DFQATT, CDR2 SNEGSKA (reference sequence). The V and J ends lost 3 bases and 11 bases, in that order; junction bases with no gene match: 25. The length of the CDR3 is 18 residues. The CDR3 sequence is CSASEVRLAEGGNNEQYF. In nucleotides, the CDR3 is TGCAGTGCTAGTGAGGTCCGACTAGCGGAGGGGGGCAACAATGAGCAGTACTTC.

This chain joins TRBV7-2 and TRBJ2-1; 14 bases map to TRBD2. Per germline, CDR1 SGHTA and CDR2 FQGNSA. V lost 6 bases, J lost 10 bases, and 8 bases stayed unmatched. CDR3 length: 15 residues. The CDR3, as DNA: TGTGCCAGCAGGACTAGCGGGGGGGTCCTAGGGGAGCAGTTCTTC. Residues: CASRTSGGVLGEQFF.

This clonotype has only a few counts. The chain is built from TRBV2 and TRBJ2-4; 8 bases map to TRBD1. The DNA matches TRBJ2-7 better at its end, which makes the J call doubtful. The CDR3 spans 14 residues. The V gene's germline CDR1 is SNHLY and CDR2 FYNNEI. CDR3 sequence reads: CASSGGQAFYEQYF. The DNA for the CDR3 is TGTGCCAGCAGTGGGGGACAGGCGTTCTACGAGCAGTACTTC.

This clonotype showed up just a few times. The CDR3, as DNA: TGCAGCGTTGGGACAGGGGCTATGAACACTGAAGCTTTCTTT. This encodes CSVGTGAMNTEAFF. The chain couples TRBV29-1 to TRBJ1-1; 9 positions match TRBD1. V lost 4 bases to trimming and J lost 0 bases; unmatched junction nucleotides: 3. The CDR3 covers 14 residues. CDR1 is SQVTM and CDR2 is ANQGSEA in the germline V gene.

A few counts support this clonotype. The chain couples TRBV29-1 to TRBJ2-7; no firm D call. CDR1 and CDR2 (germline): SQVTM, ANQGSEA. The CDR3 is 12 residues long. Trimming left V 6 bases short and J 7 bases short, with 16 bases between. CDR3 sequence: CSVVEIGDEQYF. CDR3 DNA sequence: TGCAGCGTCGTTGAGATTGGCGATGAGCAGTACTTC.

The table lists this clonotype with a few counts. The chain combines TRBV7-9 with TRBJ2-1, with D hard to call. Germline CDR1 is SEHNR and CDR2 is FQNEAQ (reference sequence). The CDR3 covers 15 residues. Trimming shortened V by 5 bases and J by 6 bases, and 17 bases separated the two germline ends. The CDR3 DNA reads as TGTGCCAGCAGCGACGACATGATAAGGCCCAATGAGCAGTTCTTC. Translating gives CASSDDMIRPNEQFF.

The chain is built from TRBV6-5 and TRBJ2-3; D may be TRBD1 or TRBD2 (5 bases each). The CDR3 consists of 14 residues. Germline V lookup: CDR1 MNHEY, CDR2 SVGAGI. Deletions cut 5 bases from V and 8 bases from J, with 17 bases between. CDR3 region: CASSPPGGRGTQYF. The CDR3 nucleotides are TGTGCCAGCAGTCCACCTGGGGGACGCGGTACGCAGTATTTT.

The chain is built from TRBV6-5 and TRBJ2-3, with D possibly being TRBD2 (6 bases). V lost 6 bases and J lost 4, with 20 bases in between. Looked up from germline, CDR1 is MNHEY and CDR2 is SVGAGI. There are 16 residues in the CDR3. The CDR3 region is CASSRSSGHGADTQYF. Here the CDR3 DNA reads TGTGCCAGCAGCCGATCCAGCGGGCACGGGGCAGATACGCAGTATTTT.

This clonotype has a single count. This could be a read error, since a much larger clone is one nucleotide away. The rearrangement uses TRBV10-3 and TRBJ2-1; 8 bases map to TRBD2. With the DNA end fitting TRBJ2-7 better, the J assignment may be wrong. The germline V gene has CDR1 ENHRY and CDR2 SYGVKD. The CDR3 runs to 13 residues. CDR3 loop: CASSGGRYNEQYF. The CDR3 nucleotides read TGTGCCAGCAGCGGGGGCCGATACAATGAGCAGTACTTC.

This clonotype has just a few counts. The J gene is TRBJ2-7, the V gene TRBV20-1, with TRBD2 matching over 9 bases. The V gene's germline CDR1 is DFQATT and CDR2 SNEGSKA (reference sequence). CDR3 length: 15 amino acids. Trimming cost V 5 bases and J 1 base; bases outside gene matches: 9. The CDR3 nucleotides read TGCAGTGCTTCACCCTTCAGCGGGGGGTCCTACGAGCAGTACTTC. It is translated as CSASPFSGGSYEQYF.

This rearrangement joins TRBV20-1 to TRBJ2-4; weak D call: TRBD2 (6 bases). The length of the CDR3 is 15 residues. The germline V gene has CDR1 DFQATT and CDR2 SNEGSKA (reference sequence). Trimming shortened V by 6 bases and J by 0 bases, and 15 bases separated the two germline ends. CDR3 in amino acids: CSARTGELAKNIQYF. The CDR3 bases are TGCAGTGCGAGGACGGGAGAACTAGCCAAAAACATTCAGTACTTC.

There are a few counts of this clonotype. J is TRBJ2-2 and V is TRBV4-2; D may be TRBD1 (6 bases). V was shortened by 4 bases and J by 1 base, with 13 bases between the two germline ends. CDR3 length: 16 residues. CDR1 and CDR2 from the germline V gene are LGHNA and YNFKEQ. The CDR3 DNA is TGTGCCAGCAGCCCGACTCGAGGGGGGAACACCGGGGAGCTGTTTTTT. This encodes CASSPTRGGNTGELFF.

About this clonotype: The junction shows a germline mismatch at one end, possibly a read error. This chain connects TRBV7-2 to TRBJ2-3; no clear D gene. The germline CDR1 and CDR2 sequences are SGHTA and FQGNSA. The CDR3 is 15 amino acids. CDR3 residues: CAGSRQVASTDTQYF. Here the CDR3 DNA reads TGTGCCGGCAGCCGCCAGGTCGCTAGCACAGATACGCAGTATTTT.

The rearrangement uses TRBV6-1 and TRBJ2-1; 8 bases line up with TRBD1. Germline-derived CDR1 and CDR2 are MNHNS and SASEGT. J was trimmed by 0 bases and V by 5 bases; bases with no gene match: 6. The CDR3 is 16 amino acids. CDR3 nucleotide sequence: TGTGCCAGCAGTACCGGACAGGGTAGCTCCTACAATGAGCAGTTCTTC. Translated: CASSTGQGSSYNEQFF.

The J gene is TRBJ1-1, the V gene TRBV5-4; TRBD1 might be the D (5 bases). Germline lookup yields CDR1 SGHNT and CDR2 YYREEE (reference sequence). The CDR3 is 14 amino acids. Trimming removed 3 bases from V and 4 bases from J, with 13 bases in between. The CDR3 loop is CASSWAGGATEAFF. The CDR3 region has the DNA TGTGCCAGCAGCTGGGCGGGTGGGGCCACTGAAGCTTTCTTT.

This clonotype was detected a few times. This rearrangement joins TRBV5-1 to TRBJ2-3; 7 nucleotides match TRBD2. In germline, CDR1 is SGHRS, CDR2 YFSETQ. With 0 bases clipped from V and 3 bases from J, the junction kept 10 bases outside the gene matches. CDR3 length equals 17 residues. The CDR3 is CASSLVWLAVGTDTQYF. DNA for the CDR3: TGCGCCAGCAGCTTGGTGTGGCTAGCGGTGGGGACAGATACGCAGTATTTT.

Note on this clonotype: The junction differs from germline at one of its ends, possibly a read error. This chain's CDR3 is CASSESPGGEQFF. The CDR3 region has the DNA TGCGCCAGCAGTGAATCCCCTGGAGGCGAGCAGTTCTTC. The chain joins TRBV6-1 to TRBJ2-1; TRBD2 might be the D (5 bases). This CDR3 contains 13 residues. Germline V lookup: CDR1 MNHNS, CDR2 SASEGT.

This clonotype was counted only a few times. The CDR3 DNA reads as TGTGCCAGCAGTAACCCGACCCAGAATTCACCCCTCCACTTT. It specifies CASSNPTQNSPLHF. This chain links TRBV28 with TRBJ1-6; D remains ambiguous. Trimming cost V 5 bases and J 7 bases, with 12 bases left between them. Germline-derived CDR1 and CDR2 are MDHEN and SYDVKM. The CDR3 totals 14 residues.

The CDR3 DNA reads TGCGCCAGCTGCTCTGGGACACCTAGCACAGATACGCAGTATTTT. It is translated as CASCSGTPSTDTQYF. This chain uses TRBV5-1 with TRBJ2-3; D might be TRBD1 (6 bases). Per the germline V gene, CDR1 is SGHRS and CDR2 is YFSETQ. The CDR3 contains 15 residues. The V gene lost 7 bases and the J gene lost 0 bases, with 15 bases spanning the gap.

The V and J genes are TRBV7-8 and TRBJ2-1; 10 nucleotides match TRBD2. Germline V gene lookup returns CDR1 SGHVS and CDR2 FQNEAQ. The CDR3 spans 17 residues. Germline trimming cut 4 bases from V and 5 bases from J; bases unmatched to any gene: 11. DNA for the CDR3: TGTGCCAGCAGCTGGGAGCCGGGACTAGCGAGAAACAATGAGCAGTTCTTC. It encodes CASSWEPGLARNNEQFF.

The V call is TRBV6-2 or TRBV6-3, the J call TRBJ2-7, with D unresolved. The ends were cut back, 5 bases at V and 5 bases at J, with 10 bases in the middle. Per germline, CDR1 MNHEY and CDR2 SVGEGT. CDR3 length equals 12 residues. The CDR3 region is CASSPFQNEQYF. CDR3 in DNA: TGTGCCAGCAGTCCCTTCCAAAACGAGCAGTACTTC.

The CDR3 loop is CASSEGGTPVTF. Here the CDR3 DNA reads TGTGCCAGCAGTGAAGGAGGCACCCCGGTCACCTTC. This chain joins TRBV2 and TRBJ1-2, with D unclear. V lost 1 base and J 13 bases, leaving 13 bases between the germline ends. Germline assignment: CDR1 SNHLY and CDR2 FYNNEI. The CDR3 loop spans 12 amino acids.

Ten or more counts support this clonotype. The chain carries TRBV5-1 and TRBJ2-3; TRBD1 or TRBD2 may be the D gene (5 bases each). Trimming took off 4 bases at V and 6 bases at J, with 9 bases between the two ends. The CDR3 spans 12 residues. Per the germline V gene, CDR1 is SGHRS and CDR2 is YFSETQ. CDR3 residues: CASSPEGDTQYF. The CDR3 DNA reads TGCGCCAGCAGCCCCGAGGGGGATACGCAGTATTTT.